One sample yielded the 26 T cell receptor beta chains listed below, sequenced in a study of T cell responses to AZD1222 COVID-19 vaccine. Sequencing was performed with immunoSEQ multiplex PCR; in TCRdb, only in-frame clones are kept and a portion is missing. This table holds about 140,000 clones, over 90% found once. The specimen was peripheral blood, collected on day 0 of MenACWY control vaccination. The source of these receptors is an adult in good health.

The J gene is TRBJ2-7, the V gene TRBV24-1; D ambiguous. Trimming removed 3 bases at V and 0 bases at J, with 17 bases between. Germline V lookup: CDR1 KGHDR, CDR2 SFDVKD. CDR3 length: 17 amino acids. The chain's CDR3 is CATSDRIPETGSYEQYF. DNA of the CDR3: TGTGCCACCAGTGATCGAATCCCGGAGACGGGCTCCTACGAGCAGTACTTC.

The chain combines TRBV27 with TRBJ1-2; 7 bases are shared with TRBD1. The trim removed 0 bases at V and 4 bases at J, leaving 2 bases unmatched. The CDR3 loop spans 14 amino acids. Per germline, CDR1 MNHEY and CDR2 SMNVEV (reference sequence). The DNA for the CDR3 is TGTGCCAGCAGTTTATCCCGGGACAGCTATGGCTACACCTTC. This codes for CASSLSRDSYGYTF.

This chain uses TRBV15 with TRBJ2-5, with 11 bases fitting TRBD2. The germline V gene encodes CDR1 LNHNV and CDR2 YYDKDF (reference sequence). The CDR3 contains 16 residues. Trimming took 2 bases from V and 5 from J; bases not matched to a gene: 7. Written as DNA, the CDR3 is TGTGCCACCAGCAGACTTAGCGGGGGGGCAGGTGAGACCCAGTACTTC. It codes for CATSRLSGGAGETQYF.

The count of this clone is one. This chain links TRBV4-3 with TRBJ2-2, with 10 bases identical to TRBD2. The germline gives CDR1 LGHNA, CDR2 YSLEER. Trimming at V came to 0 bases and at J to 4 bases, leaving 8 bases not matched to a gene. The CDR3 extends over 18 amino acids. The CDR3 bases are TGCGCCAGCAGCCAAGAGCGAGCGGGGGGGCTAGGCACCGGGGAGCTGTTTTTT. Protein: CASSQERAGGLGTGELFF.

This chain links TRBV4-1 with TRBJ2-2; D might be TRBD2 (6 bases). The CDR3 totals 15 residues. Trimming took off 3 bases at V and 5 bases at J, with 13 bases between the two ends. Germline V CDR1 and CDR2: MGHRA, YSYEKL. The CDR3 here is CASSHQASDTGELFF. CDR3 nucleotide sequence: TGCGCCAGCAGCCACCAGGCTAGCGATACCGGGGAGCTGTTTTTT.

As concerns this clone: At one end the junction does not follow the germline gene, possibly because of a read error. The CDR3 region is CASSLGLAGSKLAKNIQYF. As DNA, the CDR3 is TGTGCCAGCAGTTTAGGACTAGCGGGGAGCAAACTAGCCAAAAACATTCAGTACTTC. V gene TRBV7-6 combines with J gene TRBJ2-4, with 12 positions matching TRBD2. Germline V gene sequence: CDR1 SGHVS, CDR2 FNYEAQ. This CDR3 contains 19 residues.

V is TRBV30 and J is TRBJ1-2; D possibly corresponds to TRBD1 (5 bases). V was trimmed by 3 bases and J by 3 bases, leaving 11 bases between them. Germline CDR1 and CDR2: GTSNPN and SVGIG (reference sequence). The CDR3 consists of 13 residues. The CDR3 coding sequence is TGTGCCTGGAGGGGACTCACCGACTATGGCTACACCTTC. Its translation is CAWRGLTDYGYTF.

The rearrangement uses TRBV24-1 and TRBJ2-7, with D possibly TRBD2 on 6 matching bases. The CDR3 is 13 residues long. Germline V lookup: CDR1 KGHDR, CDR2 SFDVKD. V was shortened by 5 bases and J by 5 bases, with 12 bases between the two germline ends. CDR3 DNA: TGTGCCACCAGTGTAGCGGAAGGGAACGAGCAGTACTTC. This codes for CATSVAEGNEQYF.

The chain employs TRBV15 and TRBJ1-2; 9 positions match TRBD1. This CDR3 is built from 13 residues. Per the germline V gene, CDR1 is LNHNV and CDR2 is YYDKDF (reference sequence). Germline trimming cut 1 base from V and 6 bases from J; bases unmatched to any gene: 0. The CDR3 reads CATSRGTGDGYTF. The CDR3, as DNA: TGTGCCACCAGCAGAGGGACAGGGGATGGCTACACCTTC.

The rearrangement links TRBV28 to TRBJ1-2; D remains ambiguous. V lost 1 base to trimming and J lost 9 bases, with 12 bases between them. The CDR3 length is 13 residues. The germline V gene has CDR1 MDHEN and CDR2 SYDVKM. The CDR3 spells CASSLSPATRYTF. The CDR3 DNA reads TGTGCCAGCAGTTTATCGCCCGCAACCCGCTACACCTTC.

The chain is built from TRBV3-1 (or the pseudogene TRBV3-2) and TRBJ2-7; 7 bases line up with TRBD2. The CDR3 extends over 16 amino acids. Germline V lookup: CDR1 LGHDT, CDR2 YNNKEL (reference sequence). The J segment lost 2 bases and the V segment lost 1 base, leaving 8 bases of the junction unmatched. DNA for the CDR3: TGTGCCAGCAGCCAAGGAGGGACTATCCCCACCTACGAGCAGTACTTC. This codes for CASSQGGTIPTYEQYF.

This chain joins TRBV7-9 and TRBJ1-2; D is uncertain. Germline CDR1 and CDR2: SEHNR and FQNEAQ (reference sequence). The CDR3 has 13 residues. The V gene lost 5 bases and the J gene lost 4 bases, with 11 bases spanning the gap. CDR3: CASSPRHLYGYTF. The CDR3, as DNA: TGTGCCAGCAGCCCCCGACACCTCTATGGCTACACCTTC.

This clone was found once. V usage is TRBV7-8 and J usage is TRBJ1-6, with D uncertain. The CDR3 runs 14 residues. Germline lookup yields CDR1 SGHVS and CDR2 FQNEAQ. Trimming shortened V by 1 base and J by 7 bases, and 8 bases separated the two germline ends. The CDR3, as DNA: TGTGCCAGCAGCTTAGAGCGGAGAAATTCACCCCTCCACTTT. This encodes CASSLERRNSPLHF.

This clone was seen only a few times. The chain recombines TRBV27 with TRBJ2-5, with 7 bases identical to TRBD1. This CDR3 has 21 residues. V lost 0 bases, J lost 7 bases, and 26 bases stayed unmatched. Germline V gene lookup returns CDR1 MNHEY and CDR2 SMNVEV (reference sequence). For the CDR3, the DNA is TGTGCCAGCAGTTTATCCCGTCCTAGACAGGGTGCGCAGGGGCAGAGTATGACCCAGTACTTC. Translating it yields CASSLSRPRQGAQGQSMTQYF.

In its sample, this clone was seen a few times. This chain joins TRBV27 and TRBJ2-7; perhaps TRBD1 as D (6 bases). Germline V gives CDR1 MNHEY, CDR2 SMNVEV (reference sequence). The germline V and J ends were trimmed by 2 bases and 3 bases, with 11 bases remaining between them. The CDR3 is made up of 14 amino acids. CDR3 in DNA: TGTGCCAGCAGTTTAAACAGGGCTGACTACGAGCAGTACTTC. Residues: CASSLNRADYEQYF.

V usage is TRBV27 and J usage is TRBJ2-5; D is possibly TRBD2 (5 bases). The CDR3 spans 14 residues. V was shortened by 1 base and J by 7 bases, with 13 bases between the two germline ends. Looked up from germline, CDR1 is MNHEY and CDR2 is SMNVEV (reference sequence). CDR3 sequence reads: CASSLYGSGGTQYF. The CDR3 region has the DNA TGTGCCAGCAGTTTATACGGCAGCGGAGGGACCCAGTACTTC.

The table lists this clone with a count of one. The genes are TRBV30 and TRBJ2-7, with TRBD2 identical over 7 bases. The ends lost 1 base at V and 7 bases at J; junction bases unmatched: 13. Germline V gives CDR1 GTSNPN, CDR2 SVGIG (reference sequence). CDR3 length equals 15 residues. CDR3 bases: TGTGCCTGGAGTGAAGGAGCGGGGACGAGATGGGAGCAGTACTTC. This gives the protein CAWSEGAGTRWEQYF. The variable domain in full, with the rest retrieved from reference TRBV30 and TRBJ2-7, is SQTIHQWPATLVQPVGSPLSLECTVEGTSNPNLYWYRQAAGRGLQLLFYSVGIGQISSEVPQNLSASRPQDRQFILSSKKLLLSDSGFYLCAWSEGAGTRWEQYFGPGTRLTVT.

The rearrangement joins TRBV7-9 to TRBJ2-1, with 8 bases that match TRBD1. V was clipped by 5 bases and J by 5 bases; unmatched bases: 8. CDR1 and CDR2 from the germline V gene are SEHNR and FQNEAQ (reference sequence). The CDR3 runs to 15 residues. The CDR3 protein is CASSPMDRAHNEQFF. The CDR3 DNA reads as TGTGCCAGCAGCCCTATGGACAGGGCACACAATGAGCAGTTCTTC. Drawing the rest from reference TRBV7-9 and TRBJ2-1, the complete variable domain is DTGVSQNPRHKITKRGQNVTFRCDPISEHNRLYWYRQTLGQGPEFLTYFQNEAQLEKSRLLSDRFSAERPKGSFSTLEIQRTEQGDSAMYLCASSPMDRAHNEQFFGPGTRLTVL.

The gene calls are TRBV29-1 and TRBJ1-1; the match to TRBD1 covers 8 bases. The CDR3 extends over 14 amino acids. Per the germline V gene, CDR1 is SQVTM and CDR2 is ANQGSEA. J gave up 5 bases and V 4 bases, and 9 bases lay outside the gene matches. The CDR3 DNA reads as TGCAGCGTTGCCGCAGGGGGCTTGGGAACTGAAGCTTTCTTT. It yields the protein CSVAAGGLGTEAFF.

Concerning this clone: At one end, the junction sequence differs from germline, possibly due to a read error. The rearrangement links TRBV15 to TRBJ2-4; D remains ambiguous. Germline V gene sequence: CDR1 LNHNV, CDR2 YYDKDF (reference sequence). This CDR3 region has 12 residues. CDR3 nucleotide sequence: TGTGCCACCAGCAGAGATCGTGGCAGTTTGGGATTC. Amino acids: CATSRDRGSLGF.

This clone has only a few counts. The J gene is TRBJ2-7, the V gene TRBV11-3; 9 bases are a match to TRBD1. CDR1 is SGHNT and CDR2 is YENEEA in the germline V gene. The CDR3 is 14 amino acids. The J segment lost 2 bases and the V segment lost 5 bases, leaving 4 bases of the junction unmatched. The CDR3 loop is CASSPGQGPYEQYF. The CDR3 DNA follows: TGTGCCAGCAGCCCTGGACAGGGGCCCTACGAGCAGTACTTC.

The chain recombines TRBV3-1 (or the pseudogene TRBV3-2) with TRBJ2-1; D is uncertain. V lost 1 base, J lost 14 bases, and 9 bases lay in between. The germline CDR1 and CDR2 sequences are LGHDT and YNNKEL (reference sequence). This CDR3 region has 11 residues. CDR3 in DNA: TGTGCCAGCAGCCAAGGCTTGGCAGAGTTCTTC. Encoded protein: CASSQGLAEFF.

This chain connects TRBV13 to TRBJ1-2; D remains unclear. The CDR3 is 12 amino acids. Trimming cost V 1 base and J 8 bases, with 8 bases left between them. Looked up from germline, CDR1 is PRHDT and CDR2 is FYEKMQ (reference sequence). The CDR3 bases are TGTGCCAGCAGCTTAGATTTGGGGGGCTACACCTTC. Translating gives CASSLDLGGYTF.

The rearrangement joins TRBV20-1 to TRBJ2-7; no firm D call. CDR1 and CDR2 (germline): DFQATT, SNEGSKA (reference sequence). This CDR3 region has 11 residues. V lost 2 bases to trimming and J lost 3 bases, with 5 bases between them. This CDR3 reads CSARMGYEQYF. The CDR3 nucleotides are TGCAGTGCTAGAATGGGCTACGAGCAGTACTTC.

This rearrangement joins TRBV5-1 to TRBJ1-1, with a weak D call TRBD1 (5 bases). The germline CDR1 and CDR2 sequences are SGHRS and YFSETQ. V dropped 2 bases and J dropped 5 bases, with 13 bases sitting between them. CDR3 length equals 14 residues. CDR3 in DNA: TGCGCCAGCAGCTTTTCAGTCGGGGGGACTGAAGCTTTCTTT. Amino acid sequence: CASSFSVGGTEAFF.

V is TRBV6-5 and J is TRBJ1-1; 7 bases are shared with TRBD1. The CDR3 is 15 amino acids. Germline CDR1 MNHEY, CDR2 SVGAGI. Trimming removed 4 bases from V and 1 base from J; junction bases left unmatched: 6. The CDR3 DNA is TGTGCCAGCAGTTCCTATAACAGGGGGAACACTGAAGCTTTCTTT. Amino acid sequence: CASSSYNRGNTEAFF.